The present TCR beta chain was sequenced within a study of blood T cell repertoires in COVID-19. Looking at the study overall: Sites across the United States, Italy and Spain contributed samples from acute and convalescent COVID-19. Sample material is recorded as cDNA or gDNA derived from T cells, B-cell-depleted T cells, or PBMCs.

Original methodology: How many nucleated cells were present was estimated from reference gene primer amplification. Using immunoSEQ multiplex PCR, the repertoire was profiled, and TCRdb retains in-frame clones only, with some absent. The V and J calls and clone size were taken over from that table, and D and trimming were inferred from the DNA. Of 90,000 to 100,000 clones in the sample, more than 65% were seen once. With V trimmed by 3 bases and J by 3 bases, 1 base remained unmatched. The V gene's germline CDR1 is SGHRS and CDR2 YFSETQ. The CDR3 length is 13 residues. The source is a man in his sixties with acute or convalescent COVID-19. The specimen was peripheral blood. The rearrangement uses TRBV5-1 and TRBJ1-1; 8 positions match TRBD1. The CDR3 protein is CASSSQGDTEAFF. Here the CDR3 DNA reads TGCGCCAGCAGCTCACAGGGGGACACTGAAGCTTTCTTT.